This is a list of T cell receptor beta chains from one sample in a study of monozygotic twins with inflammatory bowel disease. TCRdb processed the 5' RACE reads again and assigns one entry to each CDR3 protein, with no DNA. This table holds 310,000 or so distinct CDR3 sequences. Input material: blood. Receptor source: a human donor with ulcerative colitis or Crohn's disease, or a healthy co-twin of an affected twin (not recorded which). Both conserved end residues are part of each CDR3. Fields, in order: J gene, V gene, CDR3 protein.

j_gene: TRBJ1-2; v_gene: TRBV14; CDR3aa: CASSHDSLYGYTF
j_gene: TRBJ2-5; v_gene: TRBV12-5; CDR3aa: CASGSTTETQYF
j_gene: TRBJ1-1; v_gene: TRBV12-3/TRBV12-4; CDR3aa: CASSVTGFSEAFF
j_gene: TRBJ1-6; v_gene: TRBV5-4; CDR3aa: CASSLDARANSPLHF
j_gene: TRBJ1-2; v_gene: TRBV27; CDR3aa: CASSLRETYGYTF
j_gene: TRBJ1-4; v_gene: TRBV4-3; CDR3aa: CASSQASLQRNEKLFF
j_gene: TRBJ2-1; v_gene: TRBV27; CDR3aa: CASSLLASGSGNEQFF
j_gene: TRBJ2-5; v_gene: TRBV6-5; CDR3aa: CASSYSMPTQSETQYF
j_gene: TRBJ1-6; v_gene: TRBV30; CDR3aa: CAWSDGTDNSPLHF
j_gene: TRBJ1-1; v_gene: TRBV3-1; CDR3aa: CASSQEGAGNTEAFF
j_gene: TRBJ1-1; v_gene: TRBV14; CDR3aa: CASSHGLNTEAFF
j_gene: TRBJ2-3; v_gene: TRBV20-1; CDR3aa: CSARTGRGIDTQYF
j_gene: TRBJ2-7; v_gene: TRBV13; CDR3aa: CASSRDTRGPYEQYF
j_gene: TRBJ2-7; v_gene: TRBV7-3; CDR3aa: CASSLDGTRYEQYF
j_gene: TRBJ2-7; v_gene: TRBV10-2; CDR3aa: CASRYGGASYEQYF
j_gene: TRBJ1-2; v_gene: TRBV20-1; CDR3aa: CSASGNYGYTF
j_gene: TRBJ2-1; v_gene: TRBV5-1; CDR3aa: CASSLRGMDEQFF
j_gene: TRBJ1-2; v_gene: TRBV5-5; CDR3aa: CASSLEISKGYTF
j_gene: TRBJ1-2; v_gene: TRBV12-3/TRBV12-4; CDR3aa: CASNQDLVINYTF
j_gene: TRBJ1-5; v_gene: TRBV20-1; CDR3aa: CSASVTLPGGSQPQHF
j_gene: TRBJ2-2; v_gene: TRBV6-1; CDR3aa: CASSPGKDLTGELFF
j_gene: TRBJ1-4; v_gene: TRBV10-3; CDR3aa: CAISEPNSMDEKLFF
j_gene: TRBJ1-1; v_gene: TRBV20-1; CDR3aa: CSANQQSEAFF
j_gene: TRBJ1-5; v_gene: TRBV11-2; CDR3aa: CASSLGDRRSLNQPQHF
j_gene: TRBJ1-1; v_gene: TRBV20-1; CDR3aa: CSAPLAGWRTEAFF
j_gene: TRBJ2-6; v_gene: TRBV14; CDR3aa: CASSQVVEQGRWDSGANVLTF
j_gene: TRBJ2-7; v_gene: TRBV5-1; CDR3aa: CASSLVGGGSEQYF